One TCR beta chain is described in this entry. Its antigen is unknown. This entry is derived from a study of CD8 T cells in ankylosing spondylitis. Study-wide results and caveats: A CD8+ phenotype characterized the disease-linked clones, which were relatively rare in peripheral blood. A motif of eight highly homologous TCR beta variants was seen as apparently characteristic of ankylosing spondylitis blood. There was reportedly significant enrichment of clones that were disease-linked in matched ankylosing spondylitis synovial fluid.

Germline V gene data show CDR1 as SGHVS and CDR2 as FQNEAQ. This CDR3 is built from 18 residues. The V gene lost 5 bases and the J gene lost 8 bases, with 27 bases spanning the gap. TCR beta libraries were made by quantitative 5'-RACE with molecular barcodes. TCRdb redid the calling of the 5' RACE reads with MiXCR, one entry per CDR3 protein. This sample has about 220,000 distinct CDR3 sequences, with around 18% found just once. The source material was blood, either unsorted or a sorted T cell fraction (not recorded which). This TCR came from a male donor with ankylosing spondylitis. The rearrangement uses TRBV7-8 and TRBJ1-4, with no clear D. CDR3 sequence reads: CASSPRVQYEVEAEKLFF. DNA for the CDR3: TGTGCCAGCAGCCCGAGGGTACAGTATGAGGTCGAAGCCGAAAAACTGTTTTTT. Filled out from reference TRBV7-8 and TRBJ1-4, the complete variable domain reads GAGVSQSPRYKVAKRGQDVALRCDPISGHVSLFWYQQALGQGPEFLTYFQNEAQLDKSGLPSDRFFAERPEGSVSTLKIQRTQQEDSAVYLCASSPRVQYEVEAEKLFFGSGTQLSVL.